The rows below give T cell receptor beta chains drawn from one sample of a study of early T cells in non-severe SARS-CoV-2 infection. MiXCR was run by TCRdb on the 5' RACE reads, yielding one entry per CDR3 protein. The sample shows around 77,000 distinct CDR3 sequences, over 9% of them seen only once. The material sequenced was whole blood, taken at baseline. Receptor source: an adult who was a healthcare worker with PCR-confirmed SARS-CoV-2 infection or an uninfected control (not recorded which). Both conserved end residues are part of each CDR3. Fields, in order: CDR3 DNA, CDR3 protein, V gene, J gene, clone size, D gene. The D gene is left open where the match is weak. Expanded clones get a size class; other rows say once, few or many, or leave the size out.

DNA: TGTGCCAGCTCACCACTTCAATCTACCCAAGAGACCCAGTACTTC; CDR3: CASSPLQSTQETQYF; V: TRBV18; J: TRBJ2-5; size: few; D: .
DNA: TGTGCCAGCAGCATGCCCCCGGCTTTCTTT; CDR3: CASSMPPAFF; V: TRBV7-6; J: TRBJ1-1; size: .; D: .
DNA: TGCAGTTCGCAGGGAACGATCTACAATGAGCAGTTCTTC; CDR3: CSSQGTIYNEQFF; V: TRBV20-1; J: TRBJ2-1; size: many; D: .
DNA: TGCAGCGTTGAAGCGAGGGCAGGTGGGACCGGGGAGCTGTTTTTT; CDR3: CSVEARAGGTGELFF; V: TRBV29-1; J: TRBJ2-2; size: many; D: .
DNA: TGTGCCAGCAGTTCCAGCGAGACTAGCACAGATACGCAGTATTTT; CDR3: CASSSSETSTDTQYF; V: TRBV6-4; J: TRBJ2-3; size: many; D: .
DNA: TGTGCCACCAGCAGAGAAACAGATAATTCACCCCTCCACTTT; CDR3: CATSRETDNSPLHF; V: TRBV15; J: TRBJ1-6; size: many; D: .
DNA: TGTGCCAGCAGTTGGTTGCCCGGGACAGAGGAGTATTCAGGCTATGGCTACACCTTC; CDR3: CASSWLPGTEEYSGYGYTF; V: TRBV6-5; J: TRBJ1-2; size: .; D: TRBD1
DNA: TGTGCCAGCAGTAAGGAACTCGCGAATTCACCCCTCCACTTT; CDR3: CASSKELANSPLHF; V: TRBV5-4; J: TRBJ1-6; size: many; D: .
DNA: TGCGCCAGCAGCCAGGCGACAGGGGCTAACTATGGCTACACCTTC; CDR3: CASSQATGANYGYTF; V: TRBV4-1; J: TRBJ1-2; size: few; D: TRBD1
DNA: TGCGCCAGCAGCCAAGATAGCCAGGGTAGAAATAATTCACCCCTCCACTTT; CDR3: CASSQDSQGRNNSPLHF; V: TRBV4-1; J: TRBJ1-6; size: few; D: .
DNA: TGTGCCAGCAGTTACGCGCCACCGGGACACCCTAAAAACATTCAGTACTTC; CDR3: CASSYAPPGHPKNIQYF; V: TRBV6-5; J: TRBJ2-4; size: many; D: .
DNA: TGTGCCAGCAGCTTGAGGACTAGTATAGATGAGCAGTTCTTC; CDR3: CASSLRTSIDEQFF; V: TRBV7-9; J: TRBJ2-1; size: .; D: TRBD2
DNA: TGTGCCAGCAGCTTAGTAGGACAACGGCATGGCTACACCTTC; CDR3: CASSLVGQRHGYTF; V: TRBV11-3; J: TRBJ1-2; size: many; D: .
DNA: TGTGCCAGCAGTCAAAAGCGGGGGGGCCTATTCACAGATACGCAGTATTTT; CDR3: CASSQKRGGLFTDTQYF; V: TRBV6-6; J: TRBJ2-3; size: .; D: TRBD2
DNA: TGTGCCAGCAGCGTAGCGCCTCTGAACACTGAAGCTTTCTTT; CDR3: CASSVAPLNTEAFF; V: TRBV9; J: TRBJ1-1; size: many; D: .
DNA: TGTGCCAGCAGCTTCTGGCAGGCCCCTGGCTACACCTTC; CDR3: CASSFWQAPGYTF; V: TRBV7-9; J: TRBJ1-2; size: many; D: .
DNA: TGCAGTGCTAGAATTAGCGGGGGGAGATACGAGCAGTACTTC; CDR3: CSARISGGRYEQYF; V: TRBV20-1; J: TRBJ2-7; size: .; D: TRBD2
DNA: TGTGCCAGCAGCACCGGGGGGACAGGGAACTACGAGCAGTACTTC; CDR3: CASSTGGTGNYEQYF; V: TRBV7-6; J: TRBJ2-7; size: few; D: TRBD1
DNA: TGTGCCAGCAGTTCGGACACCTGGGACGAGCAGTACTTC; CDR3: CASSSDTWDEQYF; V: TRBV6-5; J: TRBJ2-7; size: .; D: .
DNA: TGTGCCAGCAGCTTAACTAGGTCTACAGATACGCAGTATTTT; CDR3: CASSLTRSTDTQYF; V: TRBV7-9; J: TRBJ2-3; size: few; D: .
DNA: TGCGCCAGCAGCCCGACTAGTAAAGAGACCCAGTACTTC; CDR3: CASSPTSKETQYF; V: TRBV4-3; J: TRBJ2-5; size: .; D: .
DNA: TGCAGTGCCCGGGCTAGCACAGATACGCAGTATTTT; CDR3: CSARASTDTQYF; V: TRBV20-1; J: TRBJ2-3; size: few; D: .
DNA: TGCGCCAGCAGCTCCGGACAGGGTGCCTACGAGCAGTACTTC; CDR3: CASSSGQGAYEQYF; V: TRBV5-1; J: TRBJ2-7; size: once; D: TRBD1
DNA: TGTGCCACCTCCCGACAGAAGGGTGAAGCTTTCTTT; CDR3: CATSRQKGEAFF; V: TRBV10-3; J: TRBJ1-1; size: .; D: .
DNA: TGCGCCAGCGGTCAGCACTCCTACGAGCAGTACTTC; CDR3: CASGQHSYEQYF; V: TRBV5-1; J: TRBJ2-7; size: many; D: .
DNA: TGTGCCATCGAGCCAGAGGGACAGGGGGGCCACGAGCAGTACTTC; CDR3: CAIEPEGQGGHEQYF; V: TRBV10-3; J: TRBJ2-7; size: many; D: TRBD1
DNA: TGTGCCAGCGGACTGAACACTGAAGCTTTCTTT; CDR3: CASGLNTEAFF; V: TRBV11-2; J: TRBJ1-1; size: few; D: .
DNA: TGTGCCAGCAGTGACTTATATGGTCATAATTCACCCCTCCACTTT; CDR3: CASSDLYGHNSPLHF; V: TRBV2; J: TRBJ1-6; size: few; D: .
DNA: TGCGCCAGCAGCGACCTAGCCCTACAGGGTTTTGGTGAAAAACTGTTTTTT; CDR3: CASSDLALQGFGEKLFF; V: TRBV4-1; J: TRBJ1-4; size: few; D: .
DNA: TGTGCCAGCAGCCGGGACAGGGGGAACTACGAGCAGTACTTC; CDR3: CASSRDRGNYEQYF; V: TRBV2; J: TRBJ2-7; size: few; D: TRBD1
DNA: TGTGCCAGCAGCCAGTCCGGGGGCGATTCACCCCTCCACTTT; CDR3: CASSQSGGDSPLHF; V: TRBV4-2; J: TRBJ1-6; size: .; D: .
DNA: TGTGCCAGCCTTGAAGTCGGGGTGGGAAACACCATATATTTT; CDR3: CASLEVGVGNTIYF; V: TRBV19; J: TRBJ1-3; size: .; D: .
DNA: TGTGCCAGCAGCCGCCCCAGAGCCGGGACAGGGTTTATGGTTGACCACGAGCAGTACTTC; CDR3: CASSRPRAGTGFMVDHEQYF; V: TRBV7-9; J: TRBJ2-7; size: few; D: TRBD1
DNA: TGCAGTGCTAGTGTGGATCCCCCCGGCTACGAGCAGTACTTC; CDR3: CSASVDPPGYEQYF; V: TRBV20-1; J: TRBJ2-7; size: .; D: .
DNA: TGTGCCAGCAGCCTAGATATCGGGGGAGTCCGTTTT; CDR3: CASSLDIGGVRF; V: TRBV5-4; J: TRBJ2-2; size: few; D: .
DNA: TGCGCCAGCAGCCCCAGTGGGGCGTTTAGCAATCAGCCCCAGCATTTT; CDR3: CASSPSGAFSNQPQHF; V: TRBV5-1; J: TRBJ1-5; size: many; D: .
DNA: TGCAGTGTCAGATCCCCTAGCGGGAATGAGCAGTTCTTC; CDR3: CSVRSPSGNEQFF; V: TRBV20-1; J: TRBJ2-1; size: few; D: TRBD2
DNA: TGTGCCAGCACTCCAAGTACGGGACAGGGGGCTACTGAAGCTTTCTTT; CDR3: CASTPSTGQGATEAFF; V: TRBV28; J: TRBJ1-1; size: .; D: TRBD1
DNA: TGTGCCAGCAGTTGGGACAGGGTTACGAACACCGGGGAGCTGTTTTTT; CDR3: CASSWDRVTNTGELFF; V: TRBV6-2/TRBV6-3; J: TRBJ2-2; size: .; D: TRBD1
DNA: TGTGCCAGCAGCCTCCGGTTAGGGGACGGGGAGCTGTTTTTT; CDR3: CASSLRLGDGELFF; V: TRBV11-1; J: TRBJ2-2; size: few; D: .
DNA: TGTGCCAGCAGCAGAGGGGACGGGAACACCGGGGAGCTGTTTTTT; CDR3: CASSRGDGNTGELFF; V: TRBV7-3; J: TRBJ2-2; size: .; D: .
DNA: TGTGCCAGCAGCTTAAGTCCCGTTGCGGTCAATCAGCCCCAGCATTTT; CDR3: CASSLSPVAVNQPQHF; V: TRBV7-8; J: TRBJ1-5; size: many; D: .